These 20 T cell receptor beta chains came from one sample sequenced in a study of cytomegalovirus exposure and HLA in healthy donors. The repertoire was sequenced with immunoSEQ multiplex PCR; TCRdb's copy has only in-frame clones and lacks some. Of 90,000 to 130,000 clones detected, approximately 86% appear once; the ten largest clones hold more than 2.5%. Input material: PBMCs. These receptors all stem from a woman between 18 and 29 years old in good health and CMV-seronegative.

This clone was detected only once. The V and J genes are TRBV9 and TRBJ2-7, with 15 bases identical to TRBD2. CDR3 length equals 16 residues. V lost 3 bases and J lost 6; bases outside the gene matches: 7. Germline assignment: CDR1 SGDLS and CDR2 YYNGEE. In DNA, the CDR3 is TGTGCCAGCAGCGAGGGACTAGCGGGGGGATTTGGCGAGCAGTACTTC. Protein: CASSEGLAGGFGEQYF.

J is TRBJ1-1 and V is TRBV10-2; D is undetermined. This CDR3 has 14 amino acids. Trimming removed 8 bases at V and 0 bases at J, with 13 bases between. Germline V gene sequence: CDR1 WSHSY, CDR2 SAAADI. The CDR3 here is CASRIGTVNTEAFF. In DNA, the CDR3 is TGCGCCAGCCGGATCGGAACAGTGAACACTGAAGCTTTCTTT.

This clone has only a few counts. V usage is TRBV29-1 and J usage is TRBJ1-2; D is uncertain. Between the trimmed V and J ends, which lost 6 bases and 3 bases, there was a span of 14 bases. The CDR3 length is 13 residues. Germline CDR1 SQVTM, CDR2 ANQGSEA. CDR3 nucleotides: TGCAGCGTGCTAGCGAAGGACCACTATGGCTACACCTTC. This gives the protein CSVLAKDHYGYTF. The full variable domain, its missing parts supplied by reference TRBV29-1 and TRBJ1-2, is SAVISQKPSRDICQRGTSLTIQCQVDSQVTMMFWYRQQPGQSLTLIATANQGSEATYESGFVIDKFPISRPNLTFSTLTVSNMSPEDSSIYLCSVLAKDHYGYTFGSGTRLTVV.

The genes are TRBV20-1 and TRBJ1-2; 10 positions agree with TRBD1. CDR1 and CDR2 from the germline V gene are DFQATT and SNEGSKA (reference sequence). The V gene end was trimmed by 6 bases and the J gene end by 8 bases; junction bases not matched to a gene: 3. The CDR3 extends over 11 amino acids. CDR3 coding DNA: TGCAGTGCGGGACAGGGGAACGGCTACACCTTC. Translated, it gives CSAGQGNGYTF.

This chain connects TRBV7-9 to TRBJ1-1, with D perhaps matching TRBD1 (5 bases). V was cut by 4 bases and J by 4 bases, with 10 bases left in between. This CDR3 has 13 residues. From germline, CDR1 is SEHNR and CDR2 FQNEAQ (reference sequence). The CDR3 reads CASSSPGSTEAFF. In DNA form, the CDR3 reads TGTGCCAGCAGCTCACCAGGGTCCACTGAAGCTTTCTTT.

The chain combines TRBV10-1 with TRBJ1-2; unclear D gene. V was trimmed by 8 bases and J by 7 bases, leaving 26 bases between them. This CDR3 contains 16 residues. Per germline, CDR1 WNHNN and CDR2 SYGVQD (reference sequence). The CDR3 region is CASRRLAGLSGSGYTF. DNA of the CDR3: TGCGCCAGCCGACGGCTGGCAGGCTTGTCCGGGAGTGGCTACACCTTC.

This chain uses TRBV28 with TRBJ1-6, with D possibly matching TRBD1 (6 bases). The ends were cut back, 8 bases at V and 10 bases at J, with 15 bases in the middle. Germline V gives CDR1 MDHEN, CDR2 SYDVKM. This CDR3 has 13 amino acids. CDR3 coding DNA: TGTGCCAGCGGATCAGGGGTGAACTCACCCCTCCACTTT. As protein: CASGSGVNSPLHF.

The V gene is TRBV19, the J gene TRBJ2-1, with 9 positions matching TRBD1. V shed 8 bases, J shed 4 bases, and the junction held 6 bases outside the gene matches. The germline gives CDR1 LNHDA, CDR2 SQIVND (reference sequence). This CDR3 is built from 14 residues. The DNA of the CDR3 is TGTGCCAGTCGCCGGGACAGGGTTTACAATGAGCAGTTCTTC. Translated, it gives CASRRDRVYNEQFF.

The V gene is TRBV9, the J gene TRBJ1-3; TRBD1 agrees at 8 bases. Losses at the gene ends were 0 bases for V and 0 bases for J; bases not matched to a gene: 8. Germline-derived CDR1 and CDR2 are SGDLS and YYNGEE. CDR3 length equals 18 residues. The CDR3 nucleotides are TGTGCCAGCAGCGTAGAATACAGGGGGGGGACCTCTGGAAACACCATATATTTT. It yields the protein CASSVEYRGGTSGNTIYF.

The chain has TRBV6-5 and TRBJ1-5; D unresolved. CDR1 and CDR2 (germline): MNHEY, SVGAGI. Trimming took 0 bases from V and 6 from J, leaving 6 bases between them. The CDR3 has 13 residues. CDR3 nucleotide sequence: TGTGCCAGCAGTTACTCCGCGTTTCAGCCCCAGCATTTT. Encoded protein: CASSYSAFQPQHF.

CDR3 sequence: CASSWTGETEAFF. CDR3 sequence (DNA): TGCGCCAGCAGCTGGACAGGGGAAACTGAAGCTTTCTTT. The V call is TRBV5-1, the J call TRBJ1-1; 9 positions match TRBD1. J gave up 5 bases and V 3 bases, and 2 bases lay outside the gene matches. Germline V lookup: CDR1 SGHRS, CDR2 YFSETQ. The CDR3 extends over 13 amino acids.

This clone was seen just once. The chain couples TRBV4-2 to TRBJ2-5; 9 positions match TRBD2. In germline, CDR1 is LGHNA, CDR2 YNFKEQ. The CDR3 is 16 amino acids. The V gene end was trimmed by 0 bases and the J gene end by 2 bases; junction bases not matched to a gene: 4. CDR3 nucleotides: TGTGCCAGCAGCCAAGAACCAGCGGGGGGACAAGAGACCCAGTACTTC. Its translation is CASSQEPAGGQETQYF.

V gene TRBV4-1 combines with J gene TRBJ2-4; weak D call: TRBD2 (7 bases). Germline values: CDR1 MGHRA, CDR2 YSYEKL. The CDR3 totals 15 residues. Trimming removed 3 bases at V and 12 bases at J, with 21 bases between. CDR3 sequence (DNA): TGCGCCAGCAGCCATGAGGGGGGGCCCGGGGTGAGTCAGTACTTC. It codes for CASSHEGGPGVSQYF.

The chain has TRBV5-1 and TRBJ2-3; 8 positions agree with TRBD1. The germline CDR1 and CDR2 sequences are SGHRS and YFSETQ. The CDR3 totals 16 residues. After removal of 4 bases from V and 2 bases from J, the junction contained 9 bases not matched to a gene. As DNA, the CDR3 is TGCGCCAGCAGCCGGGGACAGGACGCTATCACAGATACGCAGTATTTT. As protein: CASSRGQDAITDTQYF.

CDR3 sequence (DNA): TGTGCCAGCAGTTTAGATGCGCCTAACACTGAAGCTTTCTTT. Residues: CASSLDAPNTEAFF. V usage is TRBV28 and J usage is TRBJ1-1; D unresolved. Germline loops: CDR1 MDHEN, CDR2 SYDVKM. Between the trimmed V and J ends, which lost 2 bases and 2 bases, there was a span of 9 bases. CDR3 length equals 14 residues.

V is TRBV5-1 and J is TRBJ2-3; 8 nucleotides align to TRBD1. Germline lookup yields CDR1 SGHRS and CDR2 YFSETQ. The ends lost 4 bases at V and 4 bases at J; junction bases unmatched: 14. This CDR3 has 17 amino acids. The CDR3 DNA sequence: TGCGCCAGCAGCCCACCCTGGCGACAGGGGAGCGCAGATACGCAGTATTTT. It translates to CASSPPWRQGSADTQYF.

This clone was counted a single time. This chain links TRBV11-2 with TRBJ1-4, with D possibly matching TRBD1 (6 bases). V lost 1 base, J lost 5 bases, and 23 bases lay in between. The CDR3 is made up of 19 amino acids. CDR1 SGHAT and CDR2 FQNNGV come from the germline V gene. CDR3 protein: CASSLGAGASRAVNEKLFF. DNA for the CDR3: TGTGCCAGCAGCTTAGGGGCGGGGGCGTCACGGGCCGTCAATGAAAAACTGTTTTTT.

This clone is classed as medium-sized. J is TRBJ2-7 and V is TRBV6-1; 7 bases are a match to TRBD2. Germline CDR1 is MNHNS and CDR2 is SASEGT. With V trimmed by 2 bases and J by 0 bases, 7 bases remained unmatched. This CDR3 region has 16 residues. CDR3 DNA: TGTGCCAGCAGTGAAAAAACTAGCGTTAGCTCCTACGAGCAGTACTTC. Translation gives CASSEKTSVSSYEQYF.

The chain couples TRBV5-4 to TRBJ2-3; 9 nucleotides align to TRBD2. V lost 1 base, J lost 0 bases, and 3 bases stayed unmatched. Germline loops: CDR1 SGHNT, CDR2 YYREEE (reference sequence). The CDR3 contains 16 residues. The CDR3 here is CASSLLAGTSTDTQYF. The CDR3, as DNA: TGTGCCAGCAGCTTGCTAGCGGGGACTAGCACAGATACGCAGTATTTT.

This chain uses TRBV19 with TRBJ2-2; 8 positions agree with TRBD1. The germline V gene has CDR1 LNHDA and CDR2 SQIVND (reference sequence). Trimming took 6 bases from V and 5 from J; bases not matched to a gene: 11. CDR3 length: 16 residues. In nucleotides, the CDR3 is TGTGCCAGTAGCCCTCAGGGGGCCCTCACTACCGGGGAGCTGTTTTTT. Its protein product is CASSPQGALTTGELFF.